This T cell receptor (beta chain) is drawn from a study of T cell clones after liver transplantation. Study context: In this trial, immunosuppression withdrawal was attempted within 2 years of liver transplant. Standard immunosuppression, with no induction, continued until 12-24 months after transplant.

To note about this clone: The target antigen is unknown.

Sorting of unstimulated PBMCs yielded separate CD3+CD4+ and CD3+CD8+ fractions. Points from the study as a whole: In most of the 8 subjects, circulating graft-donor-reactive CD4 TCRbeta sequences fell significantly after transplant.

Produced via immunoSEQ multiplex PCR; TCRdb's table is partial and in-frame only. The table records some 110,000 clones, over 75% of them present only once. The sequencing used CD4+ T cells from blood, collected 12 months after liver transplant. This TCR came from a human patient who received a liver transplant. The graft donor may have contributed some T cells.

The CDR3 loop is CASSLDSGLNTEAFF. The CDR3 coding sequence is TGTGCCAGCAGCTTAGATTCGGGTTTGAACACTGAAGCTTTCTTT. This rearrangement joins TRBV11-2 to TRBJ1-1, with no clear D. Germline-derived CDR1 and CDR2 are SGHAT and FQNNGV. Trimming cost V 0 bases and J 0 bases, with 8 bases left between them. The CDR3 has 15 residues.